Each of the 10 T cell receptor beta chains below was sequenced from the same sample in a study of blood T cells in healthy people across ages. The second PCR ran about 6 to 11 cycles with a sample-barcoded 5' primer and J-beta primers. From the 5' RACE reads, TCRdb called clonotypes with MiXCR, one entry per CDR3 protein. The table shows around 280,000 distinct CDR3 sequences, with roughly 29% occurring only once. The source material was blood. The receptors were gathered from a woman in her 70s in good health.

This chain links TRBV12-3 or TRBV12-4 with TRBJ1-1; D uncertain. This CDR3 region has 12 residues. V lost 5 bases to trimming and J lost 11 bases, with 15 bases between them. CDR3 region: CASSEVGLSAFF. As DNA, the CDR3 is TGTGCCAGCAGTGAGGTGGGCCTCAGCGCTTTCTTT.

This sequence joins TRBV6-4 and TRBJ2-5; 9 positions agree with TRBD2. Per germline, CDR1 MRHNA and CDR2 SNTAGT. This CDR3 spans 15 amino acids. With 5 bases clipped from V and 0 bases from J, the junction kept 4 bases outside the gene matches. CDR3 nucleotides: TGTGCCAGCAGTCAGACTAGCGGAAACCAAGAGACCCAGTACTTC. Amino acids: CASSQTSGNQETQYF.

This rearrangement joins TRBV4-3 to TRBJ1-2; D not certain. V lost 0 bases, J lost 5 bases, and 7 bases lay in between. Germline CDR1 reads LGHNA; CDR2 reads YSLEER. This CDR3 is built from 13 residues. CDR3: CASSQDGLYGYTF. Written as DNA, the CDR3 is TGCGCCAGCAGCCAAGATGGCCTATATGGCTACACCTTC.

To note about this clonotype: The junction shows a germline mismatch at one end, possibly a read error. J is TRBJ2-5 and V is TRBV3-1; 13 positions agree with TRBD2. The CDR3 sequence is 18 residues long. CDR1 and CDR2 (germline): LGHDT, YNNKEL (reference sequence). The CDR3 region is CASGHSPFGLAGVETQYF. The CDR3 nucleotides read TGTGCCAGCGGCCATTCCCCTTTCGGACTAGCGGGAGTTGAGACCCAGTACTTC.

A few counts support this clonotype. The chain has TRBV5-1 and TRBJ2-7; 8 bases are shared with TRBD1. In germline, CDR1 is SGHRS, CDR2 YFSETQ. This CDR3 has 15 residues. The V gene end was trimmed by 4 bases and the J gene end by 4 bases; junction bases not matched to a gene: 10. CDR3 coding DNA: TGCGCCAGCAGCCCGGACAGGGCGCGGGGTTACGAGCAGTACTTC. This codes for CASSPDRARGYEQYF. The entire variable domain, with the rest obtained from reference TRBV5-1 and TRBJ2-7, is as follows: KAGVTQTPRYLIKTRGQQVTLSCSPISGHRSVSWYQQTPGQGLQFLFEYFSETQRNKGNFPGRFSGRQFSNSRSEMNVSTLELGDSALYLCASSPDRARGYEQYFGPGTRLTVT.

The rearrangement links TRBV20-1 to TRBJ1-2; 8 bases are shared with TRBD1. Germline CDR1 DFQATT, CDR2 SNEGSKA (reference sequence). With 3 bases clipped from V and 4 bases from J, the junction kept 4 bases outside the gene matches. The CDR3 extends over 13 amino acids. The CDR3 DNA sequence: TGCAGTGCTAGCCTGACAGGGGTCTATGGCTACACCTTC. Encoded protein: CSASLTGVYGYTF.

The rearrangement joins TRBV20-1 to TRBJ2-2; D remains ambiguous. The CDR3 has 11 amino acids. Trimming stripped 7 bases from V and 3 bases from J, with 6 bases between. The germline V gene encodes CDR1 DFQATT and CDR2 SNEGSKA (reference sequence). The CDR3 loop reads CSELDTGELFF. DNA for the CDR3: TGCAGTGAACTTGACACCGGGGAGCTGTTTTTT.

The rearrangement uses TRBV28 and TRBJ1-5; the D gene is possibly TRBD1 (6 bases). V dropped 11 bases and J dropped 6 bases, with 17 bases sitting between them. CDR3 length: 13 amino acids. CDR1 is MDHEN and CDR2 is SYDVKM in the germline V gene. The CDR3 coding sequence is TGTGCCTTCTCAGCGGGGGGCGGTCAGCCCCAGCATTTT. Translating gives CAFSAGGGQPQHF. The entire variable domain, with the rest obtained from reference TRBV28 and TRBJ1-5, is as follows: DVKVTQSSRYLVKRTGEKVFLECVQDMDHENMFWYRQDPGLGLRLIYFSYDVKMKEKGDIPEGYSVSREKKERFSLILESASTNQTSMYLCAFSAGGGQPQHFGDGTRLSIL.

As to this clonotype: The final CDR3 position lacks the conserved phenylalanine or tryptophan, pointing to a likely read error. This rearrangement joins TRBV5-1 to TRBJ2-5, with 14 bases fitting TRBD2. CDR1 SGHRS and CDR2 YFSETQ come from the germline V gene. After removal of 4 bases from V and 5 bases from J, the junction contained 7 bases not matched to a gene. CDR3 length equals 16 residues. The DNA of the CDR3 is TGCGCCAGCAGCCCAGGGACTAGCGGGAGTTTGGAGACCCAGTACCTC. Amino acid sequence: CASSPGTSGSLETQYL.

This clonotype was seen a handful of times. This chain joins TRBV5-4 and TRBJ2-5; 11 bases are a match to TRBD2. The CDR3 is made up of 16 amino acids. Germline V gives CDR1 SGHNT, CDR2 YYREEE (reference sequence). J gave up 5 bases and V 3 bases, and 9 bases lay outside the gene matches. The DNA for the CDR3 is TGTGCCAGCAGCTACGGGACTAGCGGAGGTGGGGAGACCCAGTACTTC. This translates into CASSYGTSGGGETQYF.